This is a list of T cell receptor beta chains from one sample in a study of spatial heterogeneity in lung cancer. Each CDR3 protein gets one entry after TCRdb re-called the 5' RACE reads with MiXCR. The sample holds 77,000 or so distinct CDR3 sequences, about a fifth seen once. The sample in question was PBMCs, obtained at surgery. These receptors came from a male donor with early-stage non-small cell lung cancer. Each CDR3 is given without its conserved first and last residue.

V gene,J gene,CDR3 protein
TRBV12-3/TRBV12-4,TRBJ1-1,ASIHDRAPEAF
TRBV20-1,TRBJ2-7,SARGLAYSEQY
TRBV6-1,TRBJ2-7,ASRRSEQY
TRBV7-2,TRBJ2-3,ASSLVGTSGTDTQY
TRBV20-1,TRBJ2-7,SGGVSHIYEQY
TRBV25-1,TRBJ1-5,ASSDRARGQPQH
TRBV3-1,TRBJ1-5,ASSPAGSDQPQH
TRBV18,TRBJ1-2,ASSPGQGEGYGYT
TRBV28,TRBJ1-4,ASSLLVGKLF
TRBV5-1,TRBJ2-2,ASSRGGNTGELF
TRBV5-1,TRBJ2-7,ASSVDRFYEQY
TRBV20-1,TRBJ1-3,SAGGHSGNTIY
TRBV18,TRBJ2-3,ASSPPMPTDTQY
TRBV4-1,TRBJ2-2,ASSQDLGGTGGELF
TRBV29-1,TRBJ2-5,SVDGTGTQETQY
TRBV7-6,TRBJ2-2,ASGYGAVAGELF
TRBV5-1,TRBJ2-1,ASSSDKAYNEQF
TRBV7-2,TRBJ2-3,ASSLSGDANTDTQY
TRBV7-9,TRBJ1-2,ASTRTELNYGYT
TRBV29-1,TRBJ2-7,SVVWLGAYEQY
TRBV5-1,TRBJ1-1,ASSLSGVQGTEAF
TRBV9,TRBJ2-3,ASSVLASGETTDTQY